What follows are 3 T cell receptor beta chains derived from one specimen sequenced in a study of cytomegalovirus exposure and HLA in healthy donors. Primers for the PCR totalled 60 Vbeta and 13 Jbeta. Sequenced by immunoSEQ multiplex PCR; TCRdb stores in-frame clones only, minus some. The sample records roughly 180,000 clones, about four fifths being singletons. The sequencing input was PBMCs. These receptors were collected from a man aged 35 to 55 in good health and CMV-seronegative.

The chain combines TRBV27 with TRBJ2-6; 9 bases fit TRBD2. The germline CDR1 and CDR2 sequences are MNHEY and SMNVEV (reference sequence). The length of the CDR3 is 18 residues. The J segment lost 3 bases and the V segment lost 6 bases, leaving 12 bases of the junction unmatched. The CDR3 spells CASSRSGAGGIGANVLTF. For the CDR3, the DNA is TGTGCCAGCAGCCGTTCTGGAGCGGGAGGCATTGGGGCCAACGTCCTGACTTTC.

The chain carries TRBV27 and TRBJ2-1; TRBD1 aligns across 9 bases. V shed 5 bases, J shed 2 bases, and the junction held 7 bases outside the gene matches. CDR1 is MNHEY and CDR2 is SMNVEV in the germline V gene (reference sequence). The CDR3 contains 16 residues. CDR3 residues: CASSPTDRGTYNEQFF. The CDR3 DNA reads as TGTGCCAGCAGTCCCACGGACAGGGGTACCTACAATGAGCAGTTCTTC.

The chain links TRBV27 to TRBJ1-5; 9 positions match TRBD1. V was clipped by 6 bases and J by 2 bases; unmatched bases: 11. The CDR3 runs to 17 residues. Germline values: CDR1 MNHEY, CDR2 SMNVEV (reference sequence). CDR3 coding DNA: TGTGCCAGCAGGGCCCCATGGGACAGGGAGGGCAATCAGCCCCAGCATTTT. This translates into CASRAPWDREGNQPQHF.